These 28 T cell receptor beta chains came from one sample sequenced in a study of T cell responses to AZD1222 COVID-19 vaccine. This table comes from immunoSEQ multiplex PCR, and its TCRdb copy is limited to in-frame clones, with some not included. This table holds about 140,000 clones, approximately 91% found once. The material sequenced was peripheral blood, taken on day 0 of AZD1222 vaccination. These receptor sequences come from an adult in good health.

The rearrangement joins TRBV18 to TRBJ1-2; 8 positions agree with TRBD1. The V and J ends lost 3 bases and 5 bases, in that order; junction bases with no gene match: 8. CDR1 KGHSH and CDR2 LQKENI come from the germline V gene. This CDR3 is 15 amino acids long. The CDR3 coding sequence is TGTGCCAGCTCACCTGACAGGGGAAAATCTTATGGCTACACCTTC. The encoded protein is CASSPDRGKSYGYTF.

This sequence joins TRBV6-5 and TRBJ2-7; D not resolved. V was trimmed by 4 bases and J by 2 bases, leaving 15 bases between them. Germline lookup yields CDR1 MNHEY and CDR2 SVGAGI. This CDR3 region has 15 residues. In nucleotides, the CDR3 is TGTGCCAGCAGTTCCCCCAGTGCCGTAACCTACGAGCAGTACTTC. Residues: CASSSPSAVTYEQYF.

The gene calls are TRBV18 and TRBJ1-2, with 7 bases matching TRBD1. CDR3 length: 14 residues. Per germline, CDR1 KGHSH and CDR2 LQKENI. V shed 4 bases and J 12 bases; nucleotides not matched to a gene: 14. CDR3 residues: CASSRRQDRKEDTF. DNA of the CDR3: TGTGCCAGCTCACGACGCCAGGACAGGAAAGAAGACACCTTC. The whole variable domain, remainder taken from reference TRBV18 and TRBJ1-2, is NAGVMQNPRHLVRRRGQEARLRCSPMKGHSHVYWYRQLPEEGLKFMVYLQKENIIDESGMPKERFSAEFPKEGPSILRIQQVVRGDSAAYFCASSRRQDRKEDTFGSGTRLTVV.

This chain joins TRBV13 and TRBJ2-5; no definite D call. The CDR3 contains 12 residues. Trimming pared 4 bases from V and 5 bases from J, leaving 8 bases between. Germline loops: CDR1 PRHDT, CDR2 FYEKMQ (reference sequence). In DNA, the CDR3 is TGTGCCAGCAGCTCTCTAGGGGAGACCCAGTACTTC. This sequence encodes CASSSLGETQYF.

The chain uses TRBV7-9 and TRBJ1-2, with 12 bases lining up with TRBD1. Trimming took 5 bases from V and 2 from J; bases not matched to a gene: 6. CDR3 size: 16 residues. The germline CDR1 and CDR2 sequences are SEHNR and FQNEAQ (reference sequence). The CDR3 is CASSPAGTGGNYGYTF. CDR3 coding DNA: TGTGCCAGCAGCCCCGCCGGGACAGGGGGCAACTATGGCTACACCTTC. The full variable domain, rest sourced from reference TRBV7-9 and TRBJ1-2, is DTGVSQNPRHKITKRGQNVTFRCDPISEHNRLYWYRQTLGQGPEFLTYFQNEAQLEKSRLLSDRFSAERPKGSFSTLEIQRTEQGDSAMYLCASSPAGTGGNYGYTFGSGTRLTVV.

The chain employs TRBV6-1 and TRBJ1-2, with D hard to call. In germline, CDR1 is MNHNS, CDR2 SASEGT. The CDR3 contains 14 residues. V was shortened by 0 bases and J by 8 bases, with 13 bases between the two germline ends. DNA for the CDR3: TGTGCCAGCAGTGAAGCGGTGCGAACCGGGGGCTACACCTTC. Translation: CASSEAVRTGGYTF.

The count of this clone is one. V and J are TRBV27 and TRBJ2-1; 9 nucleotides align to TRBD1. The CDR3 spans 17 residues. The V gene's germline CDR1 is MNHEY and CDR2 SMNVEV (reference sequence). Trimming cost V 5 bases and J 5 bases; bases outside gene matches: 13. Here the CDR3 reads CASSKGGQGPLDNEQFF. The CDR3 nucleotides are TGTGCCAGCAGTAAAGGGGGACAGGGTCCTTTAGACAATGAGCAGTTCTTC.

The rearrangement uses TRBV14 and TRBJ1-2, with 9 bases fitting TRBD1. V shed 6 bases and J 3 bases; nucleotides not matched to a gene: 5. This CDR3 is 14 amino acids long. Germline V gene lookup returns CDR1 SGHDN and CDR2 FVKESK. The CDR3 bases are TGTGCCAGCAGTTTAACAGGGGGCGACTATGGCTACACCTTC. It codes for CASSLTGGDYGYTF.

The V gene is TRBV27, the J gene TRBJ1-1, with a possible D match to TRBD1 (6 bases). CDR3 length: 14 residues. Germline CDR1 MNHEY, CDR2 SMNVEV (reference sequence). The V and J ends lost 7 bases and 6 bases respectively, with 18 bases between them. CDR3 in DNA: TGTGCCAGCACCCGAACAGGGACACGATCTGAAGCTTTCTTT. Its translation is CASTRTGTRSEAFF.

The chain combines TRBV18 with TRBJ1-4, with D possibly being TRBD1 (5 bases). Between the trimmed V and J ends, which lost 0 bases and 0 bases, there was a span of 20 bases. Germline lookup yields CDR1 KGHSH and CDR2 LQKENI. This CDR3 contains 20 residues. The CDR3 region is CASSPPGWRGTSTTNEKLFF. The DNA for the CDR3 is TGTGCCAGCTCACCACCGGGGTGGAGGGGCACTTCAACAACTAATGAAAAACTGTTTTTT. Drawing the rest from reference TRBV18 and TRBJ1-4, the complete variable domain is NAGVMQNPRHLVRRRGQEARLRCSPMKGHSHVYWYRQLPEEGLKFMVYLQKENIIDESGMPKERFSAEFPKEGPSILRIQQVVRGDSAAYFCASSPPGWRGTSTTNEKLFFGSGTQLSVL.

The chain is built from TRBV4-2 and TRBJ1-6; D is undetermined. CDR1 and CDR2 (germline): LGHNA, YNFKEQ. V was clipped by 5 bases and J by 12 bases, with 14 bases between them. This CDR3 has 13 amino acids. The CDR3 region has the DNA TGTGCCAGCAGCGGCCGGGATCCTGGACCCCTCCACTTT. Protein sequence: CASSGRDPGPLHF.

The rearrangement links TRBV6-2 or TRBV6-3 to TRBJ2-2, with a weak D call TRBD1 (5 bases). V shed 3 bases and J shed 6 bases, with 14 bases lying between them. The length of the CDR3 is 15 residues. Germline assignment: CDR1 MNHEY and CDR2 SVGEGT. The CDR3 is CASSYHPRVSGELFF. Written as DNA, the CDR3 is TGTGCCAGCAGTTATCACCCCAGGGTTTCCGGGGAGCTGTTTTTT.

The chain links TRBV28 to TRBJ1-5; D may be TRBD1 (5 bases). The CDR3 spans 13 residues. V was trimmed by 8 bases and J by 1 base, leaving 9 bases between them. The germline gives CDR1 MDHEN, CDR2 SYDVKM. Written as DNA, the CDR3 is TGTGCCAGCGGGGGAGGGAGCAATCAGCCCCAGCATTTT. It specifies CASGGGSNQPQHF.

The chain links TRBV19 to TRBJ2-7; D is ambiguous. Germline values: CDR1 LNHDA, CDR2 SQIVND (reference sequence). This CDR3 is 13 amino acids long. Trimming pared 5 bases from V and 2 bases from J, leaving 10 bases between. The CDR3 spells CASSPDYTYEQYF. The CDR3 DNA reads TGTGCCAGTAGTCCGGATTATACCTACGAGCAGTACTTC.

The rearrangement links TRBV19 to TRBJ1-5; D is unclear. The CDR3 sequence is 15 residues long. The germline gives CDR1 LNHDA, CDR2 SQIVND (reference sequence). V gave up 4 bases and J gave up 1 base, with 11 bases separating them. This chain's CDR3 is CASSTPDRSNQPQHF. CDR3 nucleotides: TGTGCCAGTAGTACCCCCGATCGGAGCAATCAGCCCCAGCATTTT.

V gene TRBV2 combines with J gene TRBJ1-4; no definite D call. V lost 4 bases and J lost 4, with 4 bases in between. Per the germline V gene, CDR1 is SNHLY and CDR2 is FYNNEI. There are 12 residues in the CDR3. The CDR3 DNA reads as TGTGCCAGCAGTGGCCATAATGAAAAACTGTTTTTT. As protein: CASSGHNEKLFF.

This chain joins TRBV30 and TRBJ1-3; D gene ambiguous. The CDR3 totals 14 residues. Germline CDR1 is GTSNPN and CDR2 is SVGIG (reference sequence). V was pared by 4 bases and J by 0 bases, with 10 bases between. CDR3 coding DNA: TGTGCCTGGAAGACGGGAGGCTCTGGAAACACCATATATTTT. This sequence encodes CAWKTGGSGNTIYF. Full variable domain (outside the CDR3, taken from reference TRBV30 and TRBJ1-3): SQTIHQWPATLVQPVGSPLSLECTVEGTSNPNLYWYRQAAGRGLQLLFYSVGIGQISSEVPQNLSASRPQDRQFILSSKKLLLSDSGFYLCAWKTGGSGNTIYFGEGSWLTVV.

V gene TRBV19 combines with J gene TRBJ1-2, with 8 bases fitting TRBD1. The germline V gene has CDR1 LNHDA and CDR2 SQIVND (reference sequence). V lost 4 bases to trimming and J lost 4 bases; unmatched junction nucleotides: 8. The CDR3 has 15 residues. This CDR3 reads CASSNPGGAGYGYTF. DNA for the CDR3: TGTGCCAGTAGTAACCCAGGGGGCGCAGGCTATGGCTACACCTTC.

The chain has TRBV6-5 and TRBJ2-1; D uncertain. The ends were cut back, 6 bases at V and 3 bases at J, with 15 bases in the middle. The CDR3 has 15 residues. CDR1 MNHEY and CDR2 SVGAGI come from the germline V gene. In nucleotides, the CDR3 is TGTGCCAGCAGCGAGGCCCCCCGTGGCTACAATGAGCAGTTCTTC. Residues: CASSEAPRGYNEQFF.

The chain is built from TRBV5-5 and TRBJ2-3, with D uncertain. V lost 4 bases and J lost 2, with 5 bases in between. CDR3 length: 12 amino acids. Germline lookup yields CDR1 SGHKS and CDR2 YYEKEE (reference sequence). The CDR3 protein is CASSLNTDTQYF. CDR3 nucleotide sequence: TGTGCCAGCAGCCTCAACACAGATACGCAGTATTTT.

The chain couples TRBV6-5 to TRBJ1-5, with a tentative D call TRBD1 (5 bases). The CDR3 is 15 residues long. From germline, CDR1 is MNHEY and CDR2 SVGAGI. V was clipped by 6 bases and J by 5 bases, with 17 bases between them. The CDR3 DNA reads TGTGCCAGCAGCCCGGAGGGGAGAACCTATCAGCCCCAGCATTTT. This gives the protein CASSPEGRTYQPQHF.

The J gene is TRBJ1-5, the V gene TRBV4-1, with 7 bases that match TRBD1. The CDR3 is 15 amino acids. V was clipped by 6 bases and J by 3 bases; unmatched bases: 8. The germline V gene encodes CDR1 MGHRA and CDR2 YSYEKL. CDR3 in amino acids: CASRGTDRANQPQHF. CDR3 DNA sequence: TGCGCCAGCAGAGGTACAGACAGGGCCAATCAGCCCCAGCATTTT.

V and J are TRBV4-2 and TRBJ1-2; D not resolved. This CDR3 contains 12 residues. From germline, CDR1 is LGHNA and CDR2 YNFKEQ. The ends were cut back, 2 bases at V and 5 bases at J, with 6 bases in the middle. CDR3 in amino acids: CASSQRPYGYTF. The CDR3 region has the DNA TGTGCCAGCAGCCAACGGCCTTATGGCTACACCTTC.

The chain recombines TRBV18 with TRBJ1-4; D gene ambiguous. V lost 0 bases to trimming and J lost 1 base, with 6 bases between them. Germline-derived CDR1 and CDR2 are KGHSH and LQKENI. The CDR3 has 15 residues. As DNA, the CDR3 is TGTGCCAGCTCACCACCTTGGGGAACTAATGAAAAACTGTTTTTT. It codes for CASSPPWGTNEKLFF.

The chain links TRBV28 to TRBJ2-2; D remains unclear. Germline V gene sequence: CDR1 MDHEN, CDR2 SYDVKM. This CDR3 contains 14 residues. The germline V and J ends were trimmed by 3 bases and 6 bases, with 11 bases remaining between them. The CDR3, as DNA: TGTGCCAGCAGTTTGGCAAACCGGGCCGGGGAGCTGTTTTTT. It translates to CASSLANRAGELFF.

The chain is built from TRBV2 and TRBJ1-2; no definite D call. Germline CDR1 SNHLY, CDR2 FYNNEI. V was trimmed by 4 bases and J by 6 bases, leaving 9 bases between them. The CDR3 extends over 12 amino acids. The CDR3 reads CASSVPPNGYTF. CDR3 nucleotides: TGTGCCAGCAGTGTCCCTCCTAATGGCTACACCTTC.

The chain carries TRBV11-2 and TRBJ1-5; 9 bases align to TRBD1. Germline-derived CDR1 and CDR2 are SGHAT and FQNNGV. V trimming: 2 bases; J trimming: 6 bases; junction bases outside the gene matches: 2. This CDR3 is 14 amino acids long. As DNA, the CDR3 is TGTGCCAGCAGCTTACTGACAGGGGGTCAGCCCCAGCATTTT. It codes for CASSLLTGGQPQHF.

V gene TRBV3-1 (or the pseudogene TRBV3-2) combines with J gene TRBJ1-2; D is perhaps TRBD1 (5 bases). The CDR3 is 13 amino acids. V dropped 1 base and J dropped 6 bases, with 9 bases sitting between them. Germline-derived CDR1 and CDR2 are LGHDT and YNNKEL (reference sequence). In DNA form, the CDR3 reads TGTGCCAGCAGCCAAGCCCGGGGGAATGGCTACACCTTC. Translated, it gives CASSQARGNGYTF.